Here is one T cell receptor (beta chain) with its context. Its binding antigen is unknown. No base qualities exist here, and no much larger clone lies one base off it. These data originate in a study of cytomegalovirus exposure and HLA in healthy donors (dated by TCRdb to about 2017). General notes on the study: In an earlier analysis of approximately 640 of the donors, around 290 Gb of sequence data and 117 million unique TCR beta sequences from 180 million or so T cells were reported. Approximately 300 gigabases of sequencing data and about 92 million unique TCR sequences made up an early release that covered 640 HLA-typed donors. The study aimed to test whether signatures of past pathogen exposure could be identified by cataloging public T cell receptors. The study used immunosequencing to profile the T cell repertoires of approximately 690 subjects and linked those repertoires to cytomegalovirus serostatus. A few DR-DQ haplotypes were treated as single units for association and clustering because of strong linkage in the cohort. The number of typed donors differed by locus: about 629-630 for A, B, C, DRB1 and DQB1; approximately 540 for DQA1; around 580 for DPA1; and around 470 for DPB1. Donor age, sex, ethnicity and CMV serostatus were compiled together with the repertoire data. A later analysis re-examined previously published TCR beta repertoires from more than 650 donors and added high-resolution HLA genotyping to investigate patterns of TCR occurrence. A later genetic analysis took genome-wide SNP genotypes for about three fifths of the roughly 700 donors and used that subset as a discovery cohort. An earlier analysis of several hundred of the donors used high-throughput TCR beta sequencing to judge whether each TCR beta V gene segment behaved as functional or pseudogenic. A separate validation cohort of roughly 110 different subjects was used in addition to the 666-subject first cohort. The genetic ancestry cluster associated with self-reported Caucasian donors included 81% of the 398 genotyped donors. All discovery cohort repertoires had been generated using a single sequencing platform. Class I and class II HLA loci were covered by the typing at four-digit resolution. Among about 400 genotyped donors of the cohort, an average of around 240,000 unique TCR beta nucleotide sequences was sequenced per donor, of which about 18% were non-productive. Rather than drawing on any new phenotypic data, the later analysis identified candidate immune exposures from TCR beta sequences and the way those sequences occurred across donors. To predict cytomegalovirus infection status, the study brought together high-throughput TCR immunosequencing, statistical association of individual TCRs with disease status, and machine learning.

The cohort was made up of hundreds of healthy bone marrow donors. Cohort members were all nominally healthy when sampled, although unrecorded immune exposures were likely present. The donor was CMV seronegative and was included in the group of approximately 350 seronegative cohort members. Every donor gave a peripheral blood sample, and the peripheral blood mononuclear cells from that sample were used for TCR beta sequencing. The Qiagen DNeasy Blood Extraction Kit was used to extract genomic DNA from the blood cell samples. The library came from the immunoSEQ multiplex PCR assay. For the multiplex PCR, a mixture combining 60 forward primers for TCR Vbeta segments and 13 reverse primers for TCR Jbeta segments was used. The CDR3 region of rearranged TCR beta genes was amplified from genomic DNA by a multiplex PCR assay. On the Illumina HiSeq System, the amplified TCR beta libraries were sequenced as 87-base-pair reads. Per the source publication's procedure: A later analysis counted some 74 million unique TCR beta chains across the 550 to 700 repertoires, and about 10 million of these chains were shared by at least two donors. Raw reads were error-corrected and collapsed into unique sequences by a nearest-neighbor algorithm in which closely related sequences were merged to remove PCR and sequencing errors. Alignment of CDR3 sequences to IMGT reference sequences was used to assign V, D and J gene segments. Each retained sequence needed at least a six-nucleotide match to both a V gene segment and a J gene segment. Rearrangements were classified as productive when the CDR3 lacked stop codons and remained in frame with V and J, and all other rearrangements were classified as non-productive. CDR3 was defined by IMGT convention, running from the second conserved V-encoded cysteine to the conserved J-encoded phenylalanine. The earlier analysis of a few hundred of the donors excluded sequences that lacked an unambiguous match to a single V gene segment. In an earlier analysis of several hundred of the donors, V segments were called functional above 56.7% productive rearrangements and were called segregating when the between-donor standard deviation exceeded 5%. A statistical classification framework was built to diagnose cytomegalovirus status from the catalog of TCR beta chain sequences. V and J gene assignment, in a later analysis, came from comparing TCR nucleotide sequences with IMGT/GENE-DB human TR gene sequences. The TCRdist pipeline was used in a later analysis to assign CDR3 sequences and most-parsimonious VDJ recombination scenarios. In a later analysis, every TCR beta chain was defined by the combination of its CDR3 amino acid sequence and its V-gene family, and reads without a unique V-gene family were dropped. As a way to deal with suspected cross-contamination and a sequencing artifact, a later analysis dropped roughly 620 nucleotide sequences that were highly shared and had low generation probability. For each public chain, a later analysis derived a clonal expansion index from normalized ranks of inferred template counts within each repertoire. A later analysis computed generation probabilities with a VDJ recombination model fitted to out-of-frame rearrangements, and checked the results against IGoR. A later analysis scored TCR-TCR, TCR-HLA and TCR-CMV co-occurrence with hypergeometric tests, applying a repertoire-size bias correction to TCR pairs. To estimate false discovery rates, a later analysis permuted the HLA or CMV assignments 20 times. In a later analysis, co-occurring TCRs were grouped using DBSCAN, with TCRdist sequence similarity added in when clustering inside HLA-allele-positive subsets. Repertoires with fewer than 30,000 or more than 120,000 public chains, plus five repertoires with anomalous nucleotide sharing, were excluded from co-occurrence clustering. The clones in this table, taken by TCRdb from immuneACCESS, are in-frame only. Not every clone is retained; where verified, under half of the shortfall comes from an unresolved V gene, and the cause of the rest is unknown. Clone size and V and J calls were adopted from that table, with D and trimming inferred from the DNA. This sample lists about 130,000 clones; about 69% were detected once. Of the sample, about 3% falls within the top ten clones.

The research as a whole found: Some IMGT-functional V segments, including TRBV6-2 and TRBV6-3, could not be distinguished by the 87-base-pair reads and were therefore excluded. An association between a missense DCLRE1C variant and V-gene and J-gene trimming of TCR beta chains was found in a later genetic analysis and replicated in an independent cohort. A later genetic analysis reported fewer N-insertions in productive TCRs among donors in an Asian-associated ancestry cluster than the approximately 670-donor mean. According to a later analysis, most CMV-associated TCR beta chains appeared to be HLA-restricted, and the HLA associations seemed to be driven largely by CMV exposure. A later analysis found that HLA-associated TCR beta chains were more clonally expanded and had lower generation probabilities than equally common non-associated chains. In a later analysis, TCR association rates were found to vary across HLA loci, with the most associated TCRs seen for DRB1 alleles and the fewest for HLA-C alleles. The cohort was sequenced for TCR beta chains only, and without alpha or paired-chain data the features that could be detected were limited. In a later analysis, several top co-occurrence clusters were reported to appear linked to parvovirus B19, influenza, CMV and Epstein-Barr virus. When HLA alleles, especially DR and DQ, strongly co-occurred, attributing TCR associations to individual alleles was difficult. Correlated functional status among segregating V segments might be attributable to linkage disequilibrium, but an unknown experimental factor could not be ruled out. For the cohort, immune exposure information was limited to CMV serostatus. In the study, roughly 160 TCR beta chains were listed as associated with cytomegalovirus. At a false discovery rate of 0.05, a later analysis linked under 20,000 TCR beta sequences to specific HLA alleles. The authors suggested that the approach could potentially be extended to other disease states and immunological phenotypes. The sequencing pipeline was judged likely to have produced a cluster of highly shared sequence variants as a technical artifact. HLA typing was unavailable for some donors at each locus, so association tests used only the typed subset. Because counts were too low, some 17 rarely observed V segments, including chromosome 9 orphons, were left out of the earlier analysis of some 640 of the donors. A further reported finding was that TCR beta sequences accurately predicted the HLA-A and HLA-B alleles for most subjects in the first cohort. Sequencing depth was assumed to be roughly uniform across donors in the presence/absence analyses, though that assumption may not hold. The classifier was reported to diagnose cytomegalovirus status with high specificity and sensitivity in both the original and validation cohorts. An earlier analysis of approximately 590 of the donors showed that most TCR beta V segments appeared in productive rearrangements either about 87% or about 30% of the time, which broadly matched IMGT annotations. While some public TCRs were present in many individuals, most TCR sequences turned up only very rarely across donors. In vitro tests confirmed that a few of the cytomegalovirus-associated TCR beta chains recognize cytomegalovirus antigens.

The germline V and J ends show losses of 0 bases and 6 bases respectively, and no gene match explains 11 bases of the junction. The CDR3 numbers 16 residues from cysteine through phenylalanine. Only the CDR3 DNA is retained, 48 bases long and in frame from the first base. CDR1 and CDR2 were assigned from the germline V gene (reference sequence) as GTSNPN and SVGIG. The receptor's source is a man between 25 and 39 years old in good health and CMV-seronegative. Sequenced input: PBMCs. Recombination joined TRBV30 with TRBJ1-5, with 7 bases matching TRBD1. The DNA is as follows: TGTGCCTGGAGTGTACGCTCTTCAGGGGGTAGTCAGCCCCAGCATTTT. It encodes CAWSVRSSGGSQPQHF.